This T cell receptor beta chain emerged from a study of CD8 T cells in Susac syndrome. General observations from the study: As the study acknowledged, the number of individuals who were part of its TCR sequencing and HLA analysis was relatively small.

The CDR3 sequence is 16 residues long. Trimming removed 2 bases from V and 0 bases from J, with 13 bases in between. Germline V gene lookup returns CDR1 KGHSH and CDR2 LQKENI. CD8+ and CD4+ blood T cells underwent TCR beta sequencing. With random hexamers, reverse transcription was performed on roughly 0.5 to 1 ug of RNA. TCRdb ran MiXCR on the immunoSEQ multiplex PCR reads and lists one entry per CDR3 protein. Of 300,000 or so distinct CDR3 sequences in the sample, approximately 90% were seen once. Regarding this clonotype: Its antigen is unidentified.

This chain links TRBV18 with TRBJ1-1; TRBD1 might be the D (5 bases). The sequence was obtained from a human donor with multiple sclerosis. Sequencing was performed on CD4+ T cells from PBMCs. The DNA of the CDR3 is TGTGCCAGCTCACCAGCCACAGGCACCATGAACACTGAAGCTTTCTTT. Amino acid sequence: CASSPATGTMNTEAFF.